Listed below are T cell receptor beta chains from one sample, sequenced in a study of a mutant IDH1 vaccine in newly diagnosed glioma. Clones were read by immunoSEQ multiplex PCR, and TCRdb kept only the in-frame ones, dropping some. The profile covers roughly 43,000 clones, with 84% appearing a single time and over 2% taken by the ten largest. Their recognized antigens are unknown. Sequenced material: PBMCs, taken from a glioma patient whose treatment included an IDH1 peptide vaccine. Source of these receptors: a woman aged 18-29 years with glioma. Some clones in this sample may be carry-over from other donors' samples. Each CDR3 is given without its conserved first and last residue.

TRBV6-4	TRBJ1-5	ASSVEALSNQPQH
TRBV4-1	TRBJ1-6	ASSGSMTGYNSPLH
TRBV13	TRBJ2-3	ASSPEGTGSPDTQY
TRBV10-3	TRBJ2-4	AISESGGAKNIQY
TRBV7-9	TRBJ1-2	ASSSWTGDPDGYT
TRBV2	TRBJ2-3	ASSPGTSTDTQY
TRBV5-1	TRBJ2-5	ASSLRAGGETQY
TRBV5-8	TRBJ2-3	ASSARDSLTDTQY
TRBV6-5	TRBJ2-1	ASSYRVSYNEQF
TRBV7-8	TRBJ2-1	ASSLRRAGQFNEQF
TRBV7-2	TRBJ1-1	ASSLQGPGTEAF
TRBV5-1	TRBJ2-5	ASSLLGGGSQETQY
TRBV7-8	TRBJ2-5	ASSLPPVVGETQY
TRBV18	TRBJ1-2	ASSPPNRGRNHGYT
TRBV29-1	TRBJ2-3	SVERAPGTQY
TRBV9	TRBJ2-5	ASSSGLAVQETQY
TRBV19	TRBJ2-2	ASSMYRDLRYTGELF
TRBV2	TRBJ1-5	ATQRAGESNQPQH
TRBV7-3	TRBJ2-1	ASSPGRVGGIVYEQF
TRBV7-9	TRBJ2-7	ASSFQTGTYEQY
TRBV14	TRBJ2-5	ASRRGETQY
TRBV7-2	TRBJ1-1	ASSLEAGTNTEAF
TRBV30	TRBJ1-5	AWSIDRNYQPQH
TRBV6-4	TRBJ2-1	ASSRAPGLANEQF